A single sample gave rise to the 24 T cell receptor beta chains below, sequenced in a study of blood T cell repertoires in acute mononucleosis. Study-level findings and limits: Public beta motifs plus an AV5-AJ31 alpha motif appeared to drive GLC-BM selection.

Described time point: convalescence about 6 months (5-8 months) after acute presentation (visit 7). The repertoire was sequenced with immunoSEQ multiplex PCR; TCRdb's copy has only in-frame clones and lacks some. The sample holds approximately 1,500 clones; under 30% are singletons and the top ten take roughly 25%. Material: EBV GLC epitope tetramer+ CD8+ T cells sorted from PBMCs, obtained during convalescence from infectious mononucleosis. Subset of the sample: CD8 T cells binding tetramer with EBV BMLF1 280-288 peptide (GLC-BM). These receptors were taken from a woman aged 18-29 years with infectious mononucleosis caused by EBV.

This clone was found a few times. A read error is possible here, since a much larger clone lies one base away. The chain links TRBV27 to TRBJ2-4; D is perhaps TRBD2 (6 bases). CDR3 size: 13 residues. Trimming cost V 6 bases and J 9 bases, with 15 bases left between them. CDR1 and CDR2 from the germline V gene are MNHEY and SMNVEV (reference sequence). The CDR3 DNA follows: TGTGCCAGCAGCCAGTCTCCCGGGGGCATTCAGTACTTC. Its translation is CASSQSPGGIQYF.

This clone was observed a few times. One junction end does not reproduce the germline sequence, and a read error may be involved. Distinct nucleotide sequences in the sample also encode this CDR3. This chain links TRBV29-1 with TRBJ1-2, with 7 bases lining up with TRBD1. CDR1 SQVTM and CDR2 ANQGSEA come from the germline V gene. The CDR3 totals 12 residues. The CDR3 spells CCVYGEGAGDTF. CDR3 DNA sequence: TGCTGCGTTTATGGGGAGGGGGCTGGGGACACCTTC.

This clone was picked up a small number of times. This chain joins TRBV6-6 and TRBJ2-7, with no clear D. The V end was cut by 8 bases, the J end by 3 bases, with 17 bases between. The germline CDR1 and CDR2 sequences are MNHNY and SVGAGI (reference sequence). CDR3 length: 14 residues. The CDR3 sequence is CASSPSQQFYEQYF. The CDR3 region has the DNA TGTGCCAGCTCCCCGTCACAGCAATTCTACGAGCAGTACTTC.

CDR3 nucleotides: TGTGCCAGCACCAACCGGGAATCGGACACTGAAGCTTTCTTT. Translation gives CASTNRESDTEAFF. The chain carries TRBV6-6 and TRBJ1-1, with D unclear. V shed 7 bases and J shed 3 bases, with 15 bases lying between them. CDR1 and CDR2 (germline): MNHNY, SVGAGI (reference sequence). The CDR3 contains 14 residues.

This clone was recorded at least ten times. The sample holds other DNA sequences that translate to the same CDR3. The rearrangement joins TRBV7-2 to TRBJ2-7; TRBD2 matches at 12 bases. CDR3 size: 15 residues. Germline V CDR1 and CDR2: SGHTA, FQGNSA. The trim removed 5 bases at V and 3 bases at J, leaving 5 bases unmatched. Here the CDR3 DNA reads TGTGCCAGCAGCCCGACTAGCGGGAGTGTCTACGAGCAGTACTTC. Its translation is CASSPTSGSVYEQYF.

Turning to this clone: It is likely a read error: a sequence one base away is far more abundant. This chain links TRBV11-1 with TRBJ2-7; D is ambiguous. The CDR3 loop spans 11 amino acids. V dropped 4 bases and J dropped 3 bases, with 4 bases sitting between them. Per the germline V gene, CDR1 is SGHAT and CDR2 is FQDESV (reference sequence). The CDR3 is CASSWNYEQYF. The CDR3 DNA is TGTGCCAGCAGCTGGAACTACGAGCAGTACTTC.

A word on this clone: This likely traces to a read error, being one base from a far larger clone. Additional DNA sequences in this sample encode the identical CDR3. The V gene is TRBV29-1, the J gene TRBJ2-3; D is perhaps TRBD1 or TRBD2 (5 bases each). Trimming pared 6 bases from V and 1 base from J, leaving 11 bases between. This CDR3 is 13 amino acids long. Germline V gene data show CDR1 as SQVTM and CDR2 as ANQGSEA. CDR3 coding DNA: TGCAGCGTCGCCGGGACCCGCACAGATACGCAGTATTTT. Its translation: CSVAGTRTDTQYF.

In regard to this clone: The junction does not match germline at one end; this may be a read error. The rearrangement links TRBV6-5 to TRBJ2-1, with 9 positions matching TRBD2. The CDR3 extends over 15 amino acids. Germline CDR1 MNHEY, CDR2 SVGAGI. The CDR3 nucleotides read TGTGCCAGCAGCATCTTAGCGGGAGCGTCAAATGAGCTGTTCTTC. Its translation: CASSILAGASNELFF.

This clone was counted between two and nine times. A far bigger clonotype differs at one base, so this is likely a read error. The chain is built from TRBV4-3 and TRBJ2-1; D may be TRBD2 (5 bases). Germline CDR1 is LGHNA and CDR2 is YSLEER. The CDR3 is 15 residues long. Here the CDR3 reads CASTQGHGDGIEQFF. The CDR3 DNA follows: TGCGCCAGCACCCAAGGTCATGGAGACGGGATTGAGCAGTTCTTC.

A few counts support this clone. With a far larger clone one base away, a read error is the likely cause. The chain recombines TRBV5-6 with TRBJ2-7; D ambiguous. The J call may be faulty, since TRBJ2-1 better matches the DNA end. This CDR3 has 11 residues. CDR1 is SGHDT and CDR2 is YYEEEE in the germline V gene. DNA of the CDR3: TGTGCCAGCAGCTGGAACTACGAGCAGTTCTTC. Residues: CASSWNYEQFF.

The chain uses TRBV4-2 and TRBJ2-7; TRBD1 matches 7 bases. CDR3 size: 14 residues. Per germline, CDR1 LGHNA and CDR2 YNFKEQ. V was clipped by 5 bases and J by 2 bases; unmatched bases: 6. The CDR3 nucleotides read TGTGCCAGCAGCTCACCGGGACAGACCTACGAGCAGTACTTC. It codes for CASSSPGQTYEQYF.

This clone was detected ten times or more. Since a far larger clone is one base different, this is likely a read error. The chain has TRBV7-8 and TRBJ2-7; 7 positions agree with TRBD2. V shed 5 bases and J 7 bases; nucleotides not matched to a gene: 17. The V gene's germline CDR1 is SGHVS and CDR2 FQNEAQ. The CDR3 covers 16 residues. The CDR3 DNA reads TGTGCCAGCAGCCCTCTAGTTGGCGGGAGATACAATGAGCAGTACTTC. Translating gives CASSPLVGGRYNEQYF.

There are a few counts of this clone. The sample carries other DNA sequences with the same CDR3. V usage is TRBV6-4 and J usage is TRBJ2-1; 11 bases align to TRBD2. This CDR3 spans 15 amino acids. CDR1 MRHNA and CDR2 SNTAGT come from the germline V gene. Trimming cost V 6 bases and J 8 bases; bases outside gene matches: 9. CDR3 nucleotides: TGTGCCAGCAGCCCCACTAGCGGGAGTGTATATGAGCAGTTCTTC. Its protein is CASSPTSGSVYEQFF.

Points on this clone: A far larger clone is just one base off, so this is likely a read error. The V call is TRBV4-3, the J call TRBJ2-1; D may match TRBD1 or TRBD2 (6 bases each). V was pared by 5 bases and J by 10 bases, with 18 bases between. The germline CDR1 and CDR2 sequences are LGHNA and YSLEER. This CDR3 has 14 amino acids. This CDR3 is CASSLALGGHEQFF. DNA of the CDR3: TGCGCCAGCAGCTTGGCCCTCGGGGGCCACGAGCAGTTCTTC.

In this sample, this clone turned up a few times. With only one base between it and a far larger clone, this is likely a read error. The chain links TRBV7-8 to TRBJ1-5; D remains ambiguous. Germline loops: CDR1 SGHVS, CDR2 FQNEAQ. This CDR3 has 16 amino acids. The V end lost 5 bases, the J end lost 3 bases, and 17 bases lay between the germline ends. The CDR3 region is CASSITPGRDNQPQHF. DNA of the CDR3: TGTGCCAGCAGCATTACCCCTGGACGGGACAATCAGCCCCAGCATTTT.

This clone is medium-sized within its sample. This chain uses TRBV6-1 with TRBJ2-1; D is uncertain. Germline CDR1 MNHNS, CDR2 SASEGT. CDR3 length: 16 amino acids. The V gene lost 4 bases and the J gene lost 4 bases, with 17 bases spanning the gap. The CDR3 spells CASSVSGETFYNEQFF. CDR3 nucleotides: TGTGCCAGCAGTGTAAGTGGGGAAACCTTTTACAATGAGCAGTTCTTC.

About this clone: This likely reflects a read error, since a far larger clone is one base away. The chain has TRBV7-8 and TRBJ1-2; D uncertain. Trimming cost V 4 bases and J 2 bases, with 14 bases left between them. CDR1 is SGHVS, CDR2 FQNEAQ, per germline. This CDR3 comprises 15 residues. For the CDR3, the DNA is TGTGCCAGCAGCTCCCAGGTGACGCCAAACTATGGCTACACCTTC. Translating gives CASSSQVTPNYGYTF.

As for this clone: With a much larger clone just one base away, this may be a read error. J is TRBJ2-3 and V is TRBV29-1; D is tentatively TRBD1 or TRBD2 (5 bases each). There are 13 residues in the CDR3. Germline lookup yields CDR1 SQVTM and CDR2 ANQGSEA. The CDR3 loop is CSVSGTRTDSQYF. CDR3 DNA: TGCAGCGTTTCCGGGACCCGCACAGATTCGCAGTATTTT.

This clone appeared many times. The rearrangement joins TRBV5-5 to TRBJ2-3; 8 nucleotides match TRBD2. Germline V gene sequence: CDR1 SGHKS, CDR2 YYEKEE (reference sequence). The CDR3 is 15 residues long. The V gene end was trimmed by 4 bases and the J gene end by 6 bases; junction bases not matched to a gene: 10. The CDR3 spells CASSRTSGSGDTQYF. The CDR3 DNA is TGTGCCAGCAGCCGGACAAGCGGGAGTGGCGATACGCAGTATTTT.

V gene TRBV7-2 combines with J gene TRBJ2-2; TRBD2 aligns across 8 bases. J was trimmed by 4 bases and V by 5 bases; bases with no gene match: 9. CDR1 SGHTA and CDR2 FQGNSA come from the germline V gene. The CDR3 loop spans 16 amino acids. CDR3 in DNA: TGTGCCAGCAGCCGGACAAGCGGGAGTTCCACCGGGGAGCTGTTTTTT. Its translation: CASSRTSGSSTGELFF.

This clone came up a few times. The chain carries TRBV7-9 and TRBJ1-2; 10 bases align to TRBD1. The CDR3 covers 12 residues. The germline V gene has CDR1 SEHNR and CDR2 FQNEAQ (reference sequence). The junction had 3 bases not matched to a gene; V was cut back by 8 bases and J by 6 bases. The CDR3 nucleotides read TGTGCCAGCTTAGGACAGGGGGATGGCTACACCTTC. Translation gives CASLGQGDGYTF. The full variable domain, its missing parts supplied by reference TRBV7-9 and TRBJ1-2, is DTGVSQNPRHKITKRGQNVTFRCDPISEHNRLYWYRQTLGQGPEFLTYFQNEAQLEKSRLLSDRFSAERPKGSFSTLEIQRTEQGDSAMYLCASLGQGDGYTFGSGTRLTVV.

As for this clone: A read error may produce the germline difference seen at one junction end. The gene calls are TRBV29-1 and TRBJ2-3; possible D gene TRBD2, 6 bases. The CDR3 is 13 residues long. Germline V gives CDR1 SQVTM, CDR2 ANQGSEA. The CDR3 DNA reads as TGCTGCGTTGGCGGGACCCGCACAGATACGCAGTATTTT. Its translation: CCVGGTRTDTQYF.

This clone has a count of ten or more. The chain has TRBV7-8 and TRBJ1-2; D is undetermined. The V gene lost 2 bases and the J gene lost 4 bases, with 11 bases spanning the gap. There are 14 residues in the CDR3. Germline CDR1 reads SGHVS; CDR2 reads FQNEAQ. The DNA of the CDR3 is TGTGCCAGCAGCTTATCTGAGGACCTCTATGGCTACACCTTC. It encodes CASSLSEDLYGYTF.

This chain uses TRBV4-2 with TRBJ1-2, with 10 bases fitting TRBD1. CDR1 and CDR2 (germline): LGHNA, YNFKEQ. V gave up 5 bases and J gave up 6 bases; unmatched junction bases: 3. The CDR3 covers 13 residues. The CDR3: CASSLGQGDGYTF. The CDR3 region has the DNA TGTGCCAGCAGCTTAGGACAGGGGGATGGCTACACCTTC.